This T cell receptor (beta chain) was observed in a study of T cell responses to AZD1222 COVID-19 vaccine. Generated by immunoSEQ multiplex PCR, the TCRdb table keeps only in-frame clones and is missing some. The sample lists 150,000 to 200,000 clones, 90% to 95% occurring once. The V end was cut by 4 bases, the J end by 6 bases, with 9 bases between. Germline loops: CDR1 SGHTA, CDR2 FQGNSA. This CDR3 is built from 13 residues. The TCR originated in an adult in good health. The chain links TRBV7-2 to TRBJ2-2; tentative D call: TRBD1 (5 bases). The sample here was peripheral blood, taken on day 0 of AZD1222 vaccination. The CDR3 DNA follows: TGTGCCAGCAGCTCCAGGGTGGCCGGGGAGCTGTTTTTT. Residues: CASSSRVAGELFF.